Presented here are 14 T cell receptor beta chains from one specimen sequenced in a study of blood T cells in healthy people across ages (dated by TCRdb to between 2015 and 2017). The library was obtained by 5' RACE. The instrument given in TCRdb is Illumina HiSeq 2500. A second PCR of about 7 to 12 cycles was performed with a sample-barcoded 5' primer and a J-beta primer mix. TCRdb redid the processing of the public reads, applying fastp at Q25 and MiXCR, and retained in-frame beta chains. Each entry is one CDR3 protein sequence, shown with its most common DNA and genes. The sample has some 670,000 distinct CDR3 sequences on record, 52% of them singletons. The ten largest make up 13% of the sample. What was sequenced was blood. These TCRs come from a woman of 80 years or more in good health.

The V gene is TRBV28, the J gene TRBJ1-5; the match to TRBD1 covers 7 bases. From germline, CDR1 is MDHEN and CDR2 SYDVKM. J lost 3 bases, V lost 3 bases, and 17 bases had no gene match. The CDR3 is made up of 19 amino acids. The DNA for the CDR3 is TGTGCCAGCAGTTTCCCTGGGACAGTTGATTCCCAGCTCAATCAGCCCCAGCATTTT. Its translation: CASSFPGTVDSQLNQPQHF. The variable domain in full, completed from reference TRBV28 and TRBJ1-5, reads DVKVTQSSRYLVKRTGEKVFLECVQDMDHENMFWYRQDPGLGLRLIYFSYDVKMKEKGDIPEGYSVSREKKERFSLILESASTNQTSMYLCASSFPGTVDSQLNQPQHFGDGTRLSIL.

This clonotype has a handful of counts. V is TRBV20-1 and J is TRBJ2-5; a possible D gene is TRBD1 (6 bases). The germline V gene has CDR1 DFQATT and CDR2 SNEGSKA (reference sequence). V lost 3 bases and J lost 11, with 19 bases in between. This CDR3 has 13 amino acids. CDR3 sequence reads: CSASYRATRRQYF. CDR3 DNA: TGCAGTGCTAGCTACAGGGCAACCCGCCGGCAGTACTTC.

As for this clonotype: A much larger clone lies one base from this, so it may be a read error. The DNA of the CDR3 is TGTGCCAGCAGACCCAGCGGCCAAGAGAACATTCGGTACTTC. Its protein is CASRPSGQENIRYF. The rearrangement joins TRBV7-9 to TRBJ2-4; a possible D gene is TRBD2 (5 bases). Per germline, CDR1 SEHNR and CDR2 FQNEAQ (reference sequence). The CDR3 length is 14 residues.

The gene calls are TRBV10-3 and TRBJ2-1; D remains unclear. The CDR3 totals 15 residues. Germline V gene sequence: CDR1 ENHRY, CDR2 SYGVKD. The V end lost 0 bases, the J end lost 3 bases, and 9 bases lay between the germline ends. The CDR3 DNA is TGTGCCATCAGTGAGTCTGCGGAGAACTACAATGAGCAGTTCTTC. This encodes CAISESAENYNEQFF.

This rearrangement joins TRBV6-6 to TRBJ2-1; 13 nucleotides agree with TRBD2. Germline lookup yields CDR1 MNHNY and CDR2 SVGAGI (reference sequence). Trimming took 0 bases from V and 8 from J; bases not matched to a gene: 4. The CDR3 is 16 residues long. The CDR3 loop reads CASSYSPTSGGDEQFF. The CDR3 bases are TGTGCCAGCAGTTACTCCCCTACTAGCGGGGGGGATGAGCAGTTCTTC.

The chain is built from TRBV25-1 and TRBJ2-2; no clear D gene. This CDR3 region has 15 residues. The germline V gene encodes CDR1 MGHDK and CDR2 SYGVNS. V was cut by 4 bases and J by 1 base, with 10 bases left in between. This chain's CDR3 is CASSGDNRNTGELFF. The CDR3 DNA reads TGTGCCAGCAGTGGTGACAACCGGAACACCGGGGAGCTGTTTTTT.

In this sample, this clonotype turned up many times. The chain links TRBV27 to TRBJ2-7; TRBD1 or TRBD2 may be the D gene (5 bases each). Germline V gene data show CDR1 as MNHEY and CDR2 as SMNVEV (reference sequence). CDR3 length: 12 amino acids. Trimming removed 3 bases from V and 6 bases from J, with 9 bases in between. This chain's CDR3 is CASSFGDGEQYF. CDR3 in DNA: TGTGCCAGCAGTTTCGGGGACGGCGAGCAGTACTTC.

This clonotype was observed many times. The chain combines TRBV5-5 with TRBJ2-3; D perhaps matches TRBD2 (6 bases). Germline values: CDR1 SGHKS, CDR2 YYEKEE (reference sequence). The CDR3 is 14 amino acids. Trimming cost V 4 bases and J 4 bases, with 13 bases left between them. This CDR3 reads CASSPAGNADTQYF. CDR3 nucleotide sequence: TGTGCCAGCAGCCCTGCGGGAAACGCAGATACGCAGTATTTT.

This clonotype has more than one count but fewer than ten. This chain joins TRBV6-6 and TRBJ1-2; the D gene is possibly TRBD1 (5 bases). Germline values: CDR1 MNHNY, CDR2 SVGAGI (reference sequence). The length of the CDR3 is 14 residues. The V and J ends lost 7 bases and 6 bases respectively, with 18 bases between them. The CDR3, as DNA: TGTGCCAGCATCCTACCGGGGGGATCGGATGGCTACACCTTC. This codes for CASILPGGSDGYTF.

With respect to this clonotype: One end of the junction varies from germline; a read error may be responsible. The chain has TRBV3-1 and TRBJ2-5, with D perhaps TRBD2 (6 bases). This CDR3 is 14 amino acids long. Looked up from germline, CDR1 is LGHDT and CDR2 is YNNKEL (reference sequence). The DNA of the CDR3 is TGTGCCAGTAGCCTGAGGGACTCCCTCTACGGGCAGTACTTC. It translates to CASSLRDSLYGQYF.

Remarks on this clonotype: A much larger clone differs by one base, so this may be a read error. The rearrangement links TRBV5-1 to TRBJ2-7; D is ambiguous. This CDR3 comprises 15 residues. Germline CDR1 and CDR2: SGHRS and YFSETQ. CDR3 nucleotides: TGCGACAGCAGCACGTCGACCTGGACGAAATACGAGCAGTACTTC. Translating gives CDSSTSTWTKYEQYF.

A note on this clonotype: Given a much more abundant clone one base away, this may be a read error. The rearrangement links TRBV27 to TRBJ2-5; D call uncertain. Gene TRBJ2-7 matches the end of the DNA better, so the J call may be wrong. The CDR3 sequence is 12 residues long. Germline V gene lookup returns CDR1 MNHEY and CDR2 SMNVEV (reference sequence). The CDR3 region is CASSPAPYEQYF. As DNA, the CDR3 is TGTGCCAGCAGCCCCGCCCCCTACGAGCAGTACTTC.

Only a few counts were recorded for this clonotype. The gene calls are TRBV7-2 and TRBJ1-6, with D perhaps TRBD1 (6 bases). The CDR3 loop spans 14 amino acids. The germline gives CDR1 SGHTA, CDR2 FQGNSA. The germline V and J ends were trimmed by 4 bases and 10 bases, with 14 bases remaining between them. The CDR3: CASSSTGFPSPLHF. The CDR3 DNA reads as TGTGCCAGCAGCTCCACAGGGTTTCCATCACCCCTCCACTTT. Based on the CDR3 plus reference TRBV7-2 and TRBJ1-6, the full variable domain is GAGVSQSPSNKVTEKGKDVELRCDPISGHTALYWYRQSLGQGLEFLIYFQGNSAPDKSGLPSDRFSAERTGGSVSTLTIQRTQQEDSAVYLCASSSTGFPSPLHFGNGTRLTVT.

The genes are TRBV2 and TRBJ2-3, with 10 bases fitting TRBD1. The CDR3 is 15 residues long. Germline V lookup: CDR1 SNHLY, CDR2 FYNNEI. Trimming cost V 6 bases and J 4 bases; bases outside gene matches: 7. CDR3 sequence (DNA): TGTGCCAGCAGCCACGACAGGGGGCGCGCAGATACGCAGTATTTT. This codes for CASSHDRGRADTQYF. Full variable domain (outside the CDR3, taken from reference TRBV2 and TRBJ2-3): EPEVTQTPSHQVTQMGQEVILRCVPISNHLYFYWYRQILGQKVEFLVSFYNNEISEKSEIFDDQFSVERPDGSNFTLKIRSTKLEDSAMYFCASSHDRGRADTQYFGPGTRLTVL.